This T cell receptor beta chain was recorded in a study of CD8+CD57+ T cells in acquired aplastic anemia. Using genomic DNA as the template, TCR beta VDJ and CDR3 profiling was carried out. Via MiXCR, TCRdb re-called the reads, giving one row per CDR3 protein. Among roughly 180,000 distinct CDR3 sequences listed, 64% were seen once. In the case of this clonotype: The junction departs from the called germline gene at one end, perhaps through a read error.

The germline CDR1 and CDR2 sequences are DFQATT and SNEGSKA (reference sequence). The CDR3 runs to 13 residues. This clonotype was obtained from a human donor with severe aplastic anemia or a healthy control (not recorded which). The sequenced sample consisted of sorted CD4+, CD8+, or CD8+CD57+ T cells (not recorded which) from PBMCs. The rearrangement links TRBV20-1 to TRBJ1-4; no clear D gene. This CDR3 reads CSAKPGSNERLFF. In DNA, the CDR3 is TGCAGTGCTAAACCGGGCTCTAATGAAAGACTGTTTTTT.